Below, 24 T cell receptor beta chains from the same sample are listed, as sequenced in a study of blood T cell repertoires in COVID-19. This table comes from immunoSEQ multiplex PCR, and its TCRdb copy is limited to in-frame clones, with some not included. The sample lists around 110,000 clones, approximately 90% occurring once. Sequencing was carried out using peripheral blood. The origin of the receptors is a man in his fifties or sixties with active or convalescent COVID-19.

The V gene is TRBV19, the J gene TRBJ2-7; 10 bases match TRBD1. With V trimmed by 5 bases and J by 3 bases, 7 bases remained unmatched. The CDR3 has 15 amino acids. Germline V gives CDR1 LNHDA, CDR2 SQIVND (reference sequence). CDR3: CASSQRRDRGYEQYF. The CDR3 DNA reads as TGTGCCAGTAGTCAAAGAAGGGACAGGGGCTACGAGCAGTACTTC.

The chain recombines TRBV9 with TRBJ2-7; 7 nucleotides match TRBD2. The CDR3 sequence is 14 residues long. Per the germline V gene, CDR1 is SGDLS and CDR2 is YYNGEE. V lost 0 bases and J lost 0; bases outside the gene matches: 0. CDR3 in amino acids: CASSVGLASYEQYF. CDR3 coding DNA: TGTGCCAGCAGCGTAGGACTAGCCTCCTACGAGCAGTACTTC.

This chain connects TRBV3-1 (or the pseudogene TRBV3-2) to TRBJ2-3; D not resolved. V was shortened by 4 bases and J by 0 bases, with 5 bases between the two germline ends. In germline, CDR1 is LGHDT, CDR2 YNNKEL (reference sequence). This CDR3 region has 13 residues. The DNA for the CDR3 is TGTGCCAGCAGCCCAATTAGCACAGATACGCAGTATTTT. Residues: CASSPISTDTQYF.

This rearrangement joins TRBV6-2 or TRBV6-3 to TRBJ2-2; TRBD2 might be the D (5 bases). CDR1 MNHEY and CDR2 SVGEGT come from the germline V gene. V lost 2 bases, J lost 2 bases, and 21 bases lay in between. The CDR3 is made up of 19 amino acids. For the CDR3, the DNA is TGTGCCAGCAGTTACCAGGCGTCGCGTCTAGCCTTTAACACCGGGGAGCTGTTTTTT. Protein sequence: CASSYQASRLAFNTGELFF.

The chain recombines TRBV4-2 with TRBJ2-5; 10 bases align to TRBD2. Germline values: CDR1 LGHNA, CDR2 YNFKEQ. J lost 2 bases, V lost 1 base, and 7 bases had no gene match. The CDR3 runs to 17 residues. The CDR3 sequence is CASSQAERTSGQETQYF. The CDR3 DNA sequence: TGTGCCAGCAGCCAAGCCGAACGGACTAGCGGACAAGAGACCCAGTACTTC.

The chain recombines TRBV28 with TRBJ2-7; 9 nucleotides agree with TRBD1. Germline assignment: CDR1 MDHEN and CDR2 SYDVKM. V dropped 7 bases and J dropped 6; count of bases not matched to a gene: 7. The CDR3 length is 13 residues. CDR3 in DNA: TGTGCCAGCACCAGGGACAGGGCGGGCGAGCAGTACTTC. This translates into CASTRDRAGEQYF.

This chain uses TRBV28 with TRBJ2-7; D ambiguous. This CDR3 region has 13 residues. V gave up 2 bases and J gave up 6 bases, with 11 bases separating them. The germline gives CDR1 MDHEN, CDR2 SYDVKM. The chain's CDR3 is CASSLGGPSEQYF. The CDR3 DNA reads TGTGCCAGCAGTTTAGGCGGCCCATCCGAGCAGTACTTC.

V usage is TRBV5-1 and J usage is TRBJ1-4; 7 positions match TRBD1. Per germline, CDR1 SGHRS and CDR2 YFSETQ. The CDR3 spans 13 residues. V lost 7 bases to trimming and J lost 4 bases; unmatched junction nucleotides: 4. The chain's CDR3 is CASGTASNEKLFF. The CDR3 DNA is TGCGCCAGCGGGACAGCGAGTAATGAAAAACTGTTTTTT.

This sequence joins TRBV19 and TRBJ2-2; TRBD2 might be the D (6 bases). The germline V gene has CDR1 LNHDA and CDR2 SQIVND (reference sequence). Trimming shortened V by 10 bases and J by 6 bases, and 15 bases separated the two germline ends. CDR3 length: 13 residues. Here the CDR3 DNA reads TGTGCCATCCAAAGCGGCGGGGCCGGGGAGCTGTTTTTT. This translates into CAIQSGGAGELFF.

The chain combines TRBV6-5 with TRBJ2-7, with TRBD2 as a possible D gene (6 bases). V was shortened by 5 bases and J by 6 bases, with 14 bases between the two germline ends. The CDR3 sequence is 13 residues long. Looked up from germline, CDR1 is MNHEY and CDR2 is SVGAGI. The CDR3 nucleotides read TGTGCCAGCAGTCTGGGAGTGGGAGGCGAGCAGTACTTC. Translation gives CASSLGVGGEQYF.

The chain couples TRBV3-1 (or the pseudogene TRBV3-2) to TRBJ1-3, with D perhaps TRBD1 (5 bases). V was cut by 1 base and J by 4 bases, with 14 bases left in between. Looked up from germline, CDR1 is LGHDT and CDR2 is YNNKEL (reference sequence). CDR3 length: 16 residues. In DNA, the CDR3 is TGTGCCAGCAGCCAAGCCCTGGGGCTGTCAGGAAACACCATATATTTT. It encodes CASSQALGLSGNTIYF.

The V and J genes are TRBV5-1 and TRBJ2-1; 12 nucleotides agree with TRBD2. This CDR3 region has 14 residues. The J segment lost 4 bases and the V segment lost 6 bases, leaving 2 bases of the junction unmatched. Germline V CDR1 and CDR2: SGHRS, YFSETQ. CDR3 in DNA: TGCGCCAGCAATCTAGCGGGAGGGTACAATGAGCAGTTCTTC. It is translated as CASNLAGGYNEQFF.

This chain links TRBV9 with TRBJ1-2, with 8 bases identical to TRBD1. Germline V lookup: CDR1 SGDLS, CDR2 YYNGEE. V trimming: 3 bases; J trimming: 2 bases; junction bases outside the gene matches: 6. CDR3 length: 15 amino acids. The chain's CDR3 is CASSGRQGPNYGYTF. CDR3 in DNA: TGTGCCAGCAGCGGACGACAGGGGCCGAACTATGGCTACACCTTC.

The chain has TRBV6-6 and TRBJ1-5; TRBD1 aligns across 11 bases. Germline CDR1 MNHNY, CDR2 SVGAGI (reference sequence). Germline trimming cut 6 bases from V and 6 bases from J; bases unmatched to any gene: 7. This CDR3 region has 15 residues. The CDR3, as DNA: TGTGCCAGCAGCCGAGGACAGGGGGCGAGTCAGCCCCAGCATTTT. The encoded protein is CASSRGQGASQPQHF.

The chain has TRBV7-9 and TRBJ2-3; possibly TRBD2 for D (5 bases). V lost 3 bases to trimming and J lost 0 bases, with 10 bases between them. The CDR3 has 15 residues. Germline CDR1 and CDR2: SEHNR and FQNEAQ (reference sequence). Written as DNA, the CDR3 is TGTGCCAGCAGCTTGTTTGGCGGGAGCACAGATACGCAGTATTTT. Its translation: CASSLFGGSTDTQYF.

This rearrangement joins TRBV19 to TRBJ1-1; D is possibly TRBD1 (6 bases). The CDR3 is 15 residues long. CDR1 and CDR2 from the germline V gene are LNHDA and SQIVND (reference sequence). V shed 3 bases and J shed 0 bases, with 11 bases lying between them. The CDR3 bases are TGTGCCAGTAGTATCCTGGGACAACTGAACACTGAAGCTTTCTTT. Protein sequence: CASSILGQLNTEAFF.

The chain combines TRBV9 with TRBJ1-2; TRBD1 might be the D (5 bases). Germline CDR1 SGDLS, CDR2 YYNGEE. V was pared by 3 bases and J by 5 bases, with 20 bases between. This CDR3 has 16 amino acids. This CDR3 is CASSDPGELPRYGYTF. CDR3 coding DNA: TGTGCCAGCAGCGACCCGGGGGAGCTTCCTCGATATGGCTACACCTTC.

This clone was picked up a small number of times. This chain links TRBV9 with TRBJ2-1; 10 bases are shared with TRBD2. CDR1 SGDLS and CDR2 YYNGEE come from the germline V gene. V lost 7 bases, J lost 2 bases, and 6 bases stayed unmatched. The CDR3 loop spans 15 amino acids. DNA for the CDR3: TGTGCCAGCGGTGGGACTAGCGAAACCTACAATGAGCAGTTCTTC. Its protein product is CASGGTSETYNEQFF.

The chain is built from TRBV30 and TRBJ2-2, with 10 bases identical to TRBD2. V lost 0 bases and J lost 7; bases outside the gene matches: 11. This CDR3 region has 17 residues. From germline, CDR1 is GTSNPN and CDR2 SVGIG (reference sequence). CDR3 protein: CAWSVRLAGESGGELFF. As DNA, the CDR3 is TGTGCCTGGAGTGTGAGGCTAGCGGGAGAATCAGGCGGGGAGCTGTTTTTT.

A single count supports this clone. The chain employs TRBV18 and TRBJ2-1; TRBD1 aligns across 9 bases. This CDR3 has 16 amino acids. Germline loops: CDR1 KGHSH, CDR2 LQKENI. V was pared by 2 bases and J by 7 bases, with 9 bases of the junction left unmatched. In DNA form, the CDR3 reads TGTGCCAGCTCACCAAGCGGGACAGGGACGAGTAATGAGCAGTTCTTC. It is translated as CASSPSGTGTSNEQFF.

The V and J genes are TRBV4-1 and TRBJ2-7; 12 nucleotides align to TRBD2. Per the germline V gene, CDR1 is MGHRA and CDR2 is YSYEKL. V lost 0 bases to trimming and J lost 3 bases; unmatched junction nucleotides: 9. The length of the CDR3 is 18 residues. The CDR3 DNA reads TGCGCCAGCAGCCAAGACCGGACTAGCGGGATTTATTACTACGAGCAGTACTTC. Protein sequence: CASSQDRTSGIYYYEQYF.

The rearrangement joins TRBV7-9 to TRBJ2-7, with 7 positions matching TRBD2. Germline CDR1 reads SEHNR; CDR2 reads FQNEAQ (reference sequence). J gave up 4 bases and V 2 bases, and 11 bases lay outside the gene matches. CDR3 length: 16 residues. The chain's CDR3 is CASSLPTSMGQYEQYF. In DNA, the CDR3 is TGTGCCAGCAGCTTACCGACTAGCATGGGTCAATACGAGCAGTACTTC.

The chain has TRBV4-1 and TRBJ2-1; a weak D match, TRBD2 (5 bases). The germline V gene encodes CDR1 MGHRA and CDR2 YSYEKL. V dropped 2 bases and J dropped 2 bases, with 16 bases sitting between them. The CDR3 has 17 amino acids. The CDR3 coding sequence is TGCGCCAGCAGCCAACTCTTACTAGACGATGCCTACAATGAGCAGTTCTTC. Residues: CASSQLLLDDAYNEQFF.

This rearrangement joins TRBV28 to TRBJ2-7, with 7 nucleotides matching TRBD1. Germline assignment: CDR1 MDHEN and CDR2 SYDVKM. Trimming took 10 bases from V and 0 from J; bases not matched to a gene: 6. The CDR3 extends over 13 amino acids. CDR3 loop: CAIRDSSSYEQYF. The DNA for the CDR3 is TGTGCCATCCGGGACAGCAGCTCCTACGAGCAGTACTTC.